This T cell receptor (beta chain) was retrieved from a study of T cell responses to AZD1222 COVID-19 vaccine. On this clone: Its antigen is not known.

CDR1 and CDR2 from the germline V gene are LNHDA and SQIVND (reference sequence). The CDR3 length is 16 residues. V lost 5 bases to trimming and J lost 0 bases, with 14 bases between them. Produced via immunoSEQ multiplex PCR; TCRdb's table is partial and in-frame only. The table shows 150,000 to 200,000 clones, with more than 90% occurring only once. Study-level findings and limits: Variant regions that are unmutated are reportedly the target of nearly half of spike-specific TCRs. Spike was spanned by vaccine-associated CD4 TCRs, which were dominant at 160-218 and 743-854. Baseline seropositives among AZD1222 recipients totaled only 5 to 7. White British people made up most donors, females outnumbered males, and clonal diversity was possibly underestimated.

Sequenced here: peripheral blood, sampled 28 days after the second dose of the MenACWY control vaccine. The chain is built from TRBV19 and TRBJ2-1, with D possibly being TRBD2 (6 bases). The receptor was derived from an adult who received the MenACWY meningococcal vaccine as a control. The CDR3 is CASSLYGTHSYNEQFF. The CDR3 DNA follows: TGTGCCAGTAGTCTCTACGGGACTCACTCCTACAATGAGCAGTTCTTC.